The 24 T cell receptor beta chains below all came from one sample that was sequenced in a study of CD4 and CD8 cells across lung adenocarcinoma regions. TCRdb independently ran MiXCR on the PCR reads; one entry per CDR3 protein. Of 9,500 to 12,000 distinct CDR3 sequences listed, approximately 53% are singletons. The sequencing input was CD4+ T cells from the center of a lung tumor. The receptors come from a male donor with lung adenocarcinoma. The CD4 and CD8 labels of this study may be unreliable.

The chain has TRBV6-1 and TRBJ2-5, with 10 bases matching TRBD1. Near its end, the DNA agrees better with TRBJ2-1, so the J call may be wrong. The CDR3 totals 16 residues. Germline CDR1 is MNHNS and CDR2 is SASEGT. As DNA, the CDR3 is TGTGCCAGCAGTGAAGCCCAGACAGGGGGCCAAGAGACCCAGTTCTTC. As protein: CASSEAQTGGQETQFF.

The J gene is TRBJ2-1, the V gene TRBV6-1, with 8 bases that match TRBD2. J lost 2 bases, V lost 7 bases, and 7 bases had no gene match. CDR3 length: 15 amino acids. Germline values: CDR1 MNHNS, CDR2 SASEGT. The CDR3 nucleotides read TGTGCCAGCACCCTGACTAGCGACCCCTACAATGAGCAGTTCTTC. Its translation: CASTLTSDPYNEQFF.

This chain connects TRBV6-5 to TRBJ2-3; 9 nucleotides agree with TRBD1. V shed 0 bases and J 9 bases; nucleotides not matched to a gene: 10. CDR1 and CDR2 from the germline V gene are MNHEY and SVGAGI. The CDR3 is made up of 16 amino acids. DNA of the CDR3: TGTGCCAGCAGTTACTCTCGGGGACAGGGTTGGGGGACGCAGTATTTT. Amino acids: CASSYSRGQGWGTQYF.

V usage is TRBV29-1 and J usage is TRBJ2-7; D is ambiguous. The J call is in doubt because the DNA end fits TRBJ2-5 better. Germline V gene data show CDR1 as SQVTM and CDR2 as ANQGSEA. The CDR3 totals 14 residues. CDR3: CSVDPPWGQETQYF. The CDR3 DNA is TGCAGCGTTGACCCCCCTTGGGGCCAAGAGACCCAGTACTTC.

Notes on this clonotype: The junction and the germline gene differ at one end; a read error may be behind it. V gene TRBV6-1 combines with J gene TRBJ2-2; 11 nucleotides align to TRBD1. The CDR3 loop spans 14 amino acids. CDR1 is MNHNS, CDR2 SASEGT, per germline. The CDR3 reads CASSRTGGTGALFF. The CDR3 nucleotides read TGTGCCAGCAGTAGGACAGGGGGCACAGGGGCGCTGTTTTTT.

The V gene is TRBV7-6, the J gene TRBJ2-1; D gene uncertain. The DNA end is more similar to TRBJ2-5, so the J call may be wrong. Per the germline V gene, CDR1 is SGHVS and CDR2 is FNYEAQ. This CDR3 spans 12 amino acids. The CDR3 is CASSLAMETQYF. CDR3 sequence (DNA): TGTGCCAGCAGCTTAGCCATGGAGACCCAGTACTTC.

By frequency in the sample, this clonotype is medium-sized (0.01 to 0.1%). The chain combines TRBV27 with TRBJ2-3; perhaps TRBD2 as D (6 bases). The CDR3 consists of 15 residues. The ends were cut back, 3 bases at V and 0 bases at J, with 10 bases in the middle. Germline V gene lookup returns CDR1 MNHEY and CDR2 SMNVEV (reference sequence). This CDR3 reads CASSFLAVSTDTQYF. For the CDR3, the DNA is TGTGCCAGCAGTTTCTTAGCGGTTAGCACAGATACGCAGTATTTT.

This clonotype was observed a single time. Mismatch with germline at one junction end may stem from a read error. V and J are TRBV6-1 and TRBJ2-3; D is perhaps TRBD2 (7 bases). Germline-derived CDR1 and CDR2 are MNHNS and SASEGT. CDR3 size: 15 residues. CDR3 sequence: CASGRGGLGEDTQYF. The CDR3 DNA reads TGTGCCAGCGGGCGCGGGGGCCTTGGGGAAGATACGCAGTACTTT.

By sample share, this clonotype is medium-sized. The chain combines TRBV6-2 or TRBV6-3 with TRBJ2-5; 7 bases line up with TRBD1. The V gene end was trimmed by 6 bases and the J gene end by 0 bases; junction bases not matched to a gene: 16. Germline-derived CDR1 and CDR2 are MNHEY and SVGEGT. The CDR3 has 18 residues. The DNA of the CDR3 is TGTGCCAGCAGGATGGACACATTGGACGGGACAGACCAAGAGACCCAGTACTTC. It specifies CASRMDTLDGTDQETQYF.

The genes are TRBV6-1 and TRBJ2-5; TRBD1 might be the D (6 bases). The germline V gene encodes CDR1 MNHNS and CDR2 SASEGT. The CDR3 spans 10 residues. V lost 6 bases, J lost 11 bases, and 10 bases lay in between. DNA for the CDR3: TGTGCCAGCAGGCGGACAGAGCAGTACTTC. This encodes CASRRTEQYF.

This clonotype has at least ten counts. The chain has TRBV27 and TRBJ2-1; D gene uncertain. Trimming pared 2 bases from V and 2 bases from J, leaving 10 bases between. CDR1 and CDR2 from the germline V gene are MNHEY and SMNVEV (reference sequence). The CDR3 consists of 15 residues. The CDR3: CASSLLGGPYNEQFF. CDR3 coding DNA: TGTGCCAGCAGTTTACTGGGTGGACCCTACAATGAGCAGTTCTTC.

Sample share makes this clonotype medium-sized. This chain links TRBV7-2 with TRBJ2-3, with 9 bases lining up with TRBD2. After removal of 3 bases from V and 9 bases from J, the junction contained 13 bases not matched to a gene. This CDR3 contains 16 residues. Looked up from germline, CDR1 is SGHTA and CDR2 is FQGNSA. The CDR3 protein is CASSFLAGLTGGTQYF. CDR3 sequence (DNA): TGTGCCAGCAGCTTTCTAGCGGGGCTCACGGGAGGCACGCAGTATTTT.

The table lists this clonotype with many counts. The gene calls are TRBV6-1 and TRBJ2-3, with D perhaps matching TRBD2 (7 bases). Germline-derived CDR1 and CDR2 are MNHNS and SASEGT. Trimming shortened V by 0 bases and J by 0 bases, and 10 bases separated the two germline ends. The CDR3 consists of 16 residues. This CDR3 reads CASSEARGGSTDTQYF. CDR3 in DNA: TGTGCCAGCAGTGAAGCGAGGGGGGGGAGCACAGATACGCAGTATTTT.

Worth noting for this clonotype: A read error may be the cause here, since a much bigger clone is one base away. V gene TRBV6-1 combines with J gene TRBJ2-1; the D call may be TRBD1 or TRBD2 (5 bases each). The CDR3 totals 12 residues. CDR1 is MNHNS, CDR2 SASEGT, per germline. V was trimmed by 8 bases and J by 10 bases, leaving 15 bases between them. CDR3 coding DNA: TGTGCCAGCGTACGGGGACCCTACGAGCAGTTCTTC. Protein: CASVRGPYEQFF.

In this sample, this clonotype turned up many times. This chain links TRBV7-2 with TRBJ2-1; 10 positions match TRBD2. The V segment lost 5 bases and the J segment 6 bases; nucleotides outside the gene matches: 7. The CDR3 has 15 amino acids. Germline V gene data show CDR1 as SGHTA and CDR2 as FQGNSA. CDR3 coding DNA: TGTGCCAGCAGCAATAGCGGGGGGCTCGTCAATGAGCAGTTCTTC. Translation gives CASSNSGGLVNEQFF.

In its sample, this clonotype ranks as large. This sequence joins TRBV6-1 and TRBJ2-3; 10 positions agree with TRBD2. The CDR3 runs to 14 residues. Germline V gives CDR1 MNHNS, CDR2 SASEGT. Trimming removed 3 bases from V and 4 bases from J; junction bases left unmatched: 1. The CDR3: CASSDTSGADTQYF. The CDR3 nucleotides read TGTGCCAGCAGTGATACTAGCGGGGCAGATACGCAGTATTTT.

The genes are TRBV7-3 and TRBJ2-5; a weak D match, TRBD2 (6 bases). The V end was cut by 4 bases, the J end by 5 bases, with 11 bases between. CDR1 SGHTA and CDR2 FQGTGA come from the germline V gene. This CDR3 has 13 amino acids. The CDR3 sequence: CASSSYGGETQYF. For the CDR3, the DNA is TGTGCCAGCAGCTCCTACGGAGGGGAGACCCAGTACTTC.

In this sample, this clonotype turned up many times. V is TRBV12-3 or TRBV12-4 and J is TRBJ1-2; tentatively, D is TRBD1 (5 bases). There are 15 residues in the CDR3. Trimming shortened V by 2 bases and J by 7 bases, and 17 bases separated the two germline ends. For the CDR3, the DNA is TGTGCCAGCAGTTTAAGGGACCAGCCCCCAGGTGGCTACACCTTC. It translates to CASSLRDQPPGGYTF.

The chain has TRBV12-3 or TRBV12-4 and TRBJ2-3; weak D call: TRBD2 (6 bases). The V end lost 3 bases, the J end lost 2 bases, and 12 bases lay between the germline ends. This CDR3 has 15 amino acids. CDR3 region: CASSFQRAITDTQYF. For the CDR3, the DNA is TGTGCCAGCAGTTTCCAGCGGGCGATCACAGATACGCAGTATTTT.

By sample share, this clonotype is medium-sized. The chain is built from TRBV6-2 or TRBV6-3 and TRBJ2-1; TRBD1 might be the D (5 bases). V was trimmed by 7 bases and J by 7 bases, leaving 14 bases between them. Germline V gives CDR1 MNHEY, CDR2 SVGEGT. The length of the CDR3 is 13 residues. This chain's CDR3 is CASTPDITNEQFF. DNA for the CDR3: TGTGCCAGCACCCCGGACATCACAAATGAGCAGTTCTTC.

This chain joins TRBV6-5 and TRBJ2-3; 9 bases agree with TRBD2. Germline values: CDR1 MNHEY, CDR2 SVGAGI. The CDR3 contains 15 residues. The V and J ends lost 0 bases and 6 bases, in that order; junction bases with no gene match: 4. The CDR3 reads CASSYSAGGADTQYF. DNA for the CDR3: TGTGCCAGCAGTTACTCGGCGGGGGGGGCGGATACGCAGTATTTT.

V and J are TRBV28 and TRBJ1-2; no reliable D call. The V gene lost 6 bases and the J gene lost 5 bases, with 7 bases spanning the gap. The CDR3 is 11 amino acids. CDR1 is MDHEN and CDR2 is SYDVKM in the germline V gene. The CDR3 sequence: CASRDLYGYTF. The CDR3 DNA follows: TGTGCCAGCAGGGATCTATATGGCTACACCTTC.

In this sample, this clonotype turned up a few times. The chain links TRBV6-5 to TRBJ2-2; D is unclear. Germline V gene data show CDR1 as MNHEY and CDR2 as SVGAGI. V gave up 4 bases and J gave up 8 bases, with 11 bases separating them. This CDR3 is built from 13 residues. The CDR3 is CASSLGRFGELFF. The DNA for the CDR3 is TGTGCCAGCAGTTTAGGGCGTTTTGGGGAGCTGTTTTTT.

Comment on this clonotype: One end of the junction is discordant with germline, which a read error may explain. J is TRBJ2-1 and V is TRBV6-1, with D possibly being TRBD1 (6 bases). The end of the DNA aligns better with TRBJ2-3, so the J call may be wrong. Germline V gene lookup returns CDR1 MNHNS and CDR2 SASEGT. This CDR3 contains 15 residues. In DNA form, the CDR3 reads TGTGCCAGCACCCCGGTCAGGGGCGCCTACGATAAGCAGTATTTT. Translating it yields CASTPVRGAYDKQYF.